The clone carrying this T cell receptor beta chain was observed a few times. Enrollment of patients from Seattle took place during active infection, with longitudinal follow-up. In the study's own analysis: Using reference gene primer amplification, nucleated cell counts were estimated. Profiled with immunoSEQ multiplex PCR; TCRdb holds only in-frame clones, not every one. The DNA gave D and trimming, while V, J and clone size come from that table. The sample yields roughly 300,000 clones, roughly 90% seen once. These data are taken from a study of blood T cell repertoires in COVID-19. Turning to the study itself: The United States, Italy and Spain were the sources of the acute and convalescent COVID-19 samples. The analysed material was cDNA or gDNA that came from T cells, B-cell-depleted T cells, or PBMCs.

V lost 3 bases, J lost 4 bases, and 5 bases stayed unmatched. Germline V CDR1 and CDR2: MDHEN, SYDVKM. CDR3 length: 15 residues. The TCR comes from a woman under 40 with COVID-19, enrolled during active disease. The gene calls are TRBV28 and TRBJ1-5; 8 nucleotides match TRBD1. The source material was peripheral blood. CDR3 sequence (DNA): TGTGCCAGCAGTTTGGGGGACAGGACTAATCAGCCCCAGCATTTT. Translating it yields CASSLGDRTNQPQHF.